The present TCR beta chain was sequenced within a study of beta chain features in type 1 diabetes. Germline-derived CDR1 and CDR2 are MDHEN and SYDVKM. CDR3 length: 13 residues. The J segment lost 10 bases and the V segment lost 5 bases, leaving 6 bases of the junction unmatched. This clone was observed a handful of times. Expressed TCRB transcripts were sequenced, since all the RNA that had been isolated was reverse transcribed. Some clones are missing from TCRdb's copy, which holds only in-frame ones; the method was immunoSEQ multiplex PCR. This sample has about 360,000 clones, with around 13% found just once.

Sequencing was performed on naive CD4+ T cells from blood. The chain is built from TRBV28 and TRBJ2-2; TRBD2 aligns across 8 bases. The sequence was collected from a man in his late teens or twenties in good health. CDR3 residues: CASSPPTSAELFF. The DNA for the CDR3 is TGTGCCAGCAGTCCTCCGACTAGCGCGGAGCTGTTTTTT.